What follows are 10 T cell receptor beta chains derived from one specimen sequenced in a study of Graves' ophthalmopathy and Graves' hyperthyroidism. Beta-chain TCR CDR3 regions were amplified from RNA transcripts. After a first-round RT-PCR with HTBI primers, a second-round multiplex PCR was run. TCRdb reprocessed the multiplex PCR reads with MiXCR, giving one entry per CDR3 protein. The data hold 450,000 to 600,000 distinct CDR3 sequences, with 39% observed a single time. Sequenced input: peripheral blood or thyroid tissue (not recorded which). These receptor sequences come from an adult man with Graves' hyperthyroidism.

As concerns this clonotype: A read error is possible here, since a much larger clone lies one base away. V is TRBV14 and J is TRBJ2-7; 7 bases are a match to TRBD1. The CDR3 is 13 residues long. In germline, CDR1 is SGHDN, CDR2 FVKESK. After removal of 6 bases from V and 6 bases from J, the junction contained 8 bases not matched to a gene. CDR3 residues: CASRQRDRCEQYF. CDR3 sequence (DNA): TGTGCCAGCAGACAACGGGACAGATGCGAGCAGTACTTC.

This clonotype was counted between two and nine times. The chain has TRBV7-9 and TRBJ2-7, with D possibly being TRBD1 or TRBD2 (5 bases each). This CDR3 is built from 16 residues. The V gene's germline CDR1 is SEHNR and CDR2 FQNEAQ (reference sequence). Trimming cost V 1 base and J 7 bases, with 20 bases left between them. The CDR3 reads CASSLEPGTYPQEQYF. For the CDR3, the DNA is TGTGCCAGCAGCTTAGAACCAGGGACCTACCCTCAGGAGCAGTACTTC.

This clonotype turned up a few times. The DNA for the CDR3 is TGTGCCAGCAGTTACTCGGGACAGGGAATACGGAATGGCTACACCTTC. This sequence encodes CASSYSGQGIRNGYTF. The chain recombines TRBV6-2 or TRBV6-3 with TRBJ1-2; TRBD1 matches at 9 bases. Germline CDR1 is MNHEY and CDR2 is SVGEGT. J gave up 6 bases and V 0 bases, and 8 bases lay outside the gene matches. The CDR3 has 16 residues.

The table lists this clonotype with a count of one. This sequence joins TRBV9 and TRBJ1-1, with D perhaps matching TRBD1 (5 bases). The germline V and J ends were trimmed by 0 bases and 2 bases, with 14 bases remaining between them. There are 16 residues in the CDR3. Germline CDR1 and CDR2: SGDLS and YYNGEE. In DNA form, the CDR3 reads TGTGCCAGCAGCGTAGGACAGTCAGGAGGAAACACTGAAGCTTTCTTT. Amino acid sequence: CASSVGQSGGNTEAFF.

The chain carries TRBV6-5 and TRBJ1-6; tentative D call: TRBD1 (6 bases). Germline V gene sequence: CDR1 MNHEY, CDR2 SVGAGI. V lost 6 bases and J lost 2, with 20 bases in between. The length of the CDR3 is 18 residues. The CDR3 loop reads CASSRSGLRGPYNSPLHF. The CDR3 DNA is TGTGCCAGCAGCAGGTCGGGCCTCAGGGGCCCCTATAATTCACCCCTCCACTTT.

This clonotype has only a few counts. V and J are TRBV5-1 and TRBJ1-1; D possibly corresponds to TRBD1 (5 bases). Germline V gene sequence: CDR1 SGHRS, CDR2 YFSETQ. V lost 1 base and J 2 bases, leaving 21 bases between the germline ends. CDR3 length: 18 amino acids. CDR3 nucleotide sequence: TGCGCCAGCAGCTTGTGGGGGGTTACAGCCTCAAAAAACACTGAAGCTTTCTTT. Translation: CASSLWGVTASKNTEAFF.

In this sample, this clonotype turned up many times. This sequence joins TRBV7-8 and TRBJ2-2, with D uncertain. CDR1 and CDR2 (germline): SGHVS, FQNEAQ. The CDR3 spans 11 residues. Trimming cost V 2 bases and J 9 bases, with 4 bases left between them. The CDR3, as DNA: TGTGCCAGCAGCTTAACCAGGGAGCTGTTTTTT. Its protein is CASSLTRELFF.

This chain connects TRBV20-1 to TRBJ2-6, with TRBD2 as a possible D gene (5 bases). CDR1 and CDR2 (germline): DFQATT, SNEGSKA (reference sequence). The ends were cut back, 6 bases at V and 9 bases at J, with 15 bases in the middle. CDR3 length equals 13 residues. CDR3 nucleotide sequence: TGCAGTGCGGCATCACCCGGGATCAACGTCCTGACTTTC. This gives the protein CSAASPGINVLTF.

The rearrangement links TRBV19 to TRBJ2-7; D is perhaps TRBD1 (6 bases). The germline gives CDR1 LNHDA, CDR2 SQIVND (reference sequence). The CDR3 has 15 amino acids. Trimming removed 2 bases at V and 0 bases at J, with 11 bases between. CDR3 sequence reads: CASSIMDSRSYEQYF. In nucleotides, the CDR3 is TGTGCCAGTAGTATAATGGACAGTCGCTCCTACGAGCAGTACTTC. Complete variable domain (other parts from reference TRBV19 and TRBJ2-7): DGGITQSPKYLFRKEGQNVTLSCEQNLNHDAMYWYRQDPGQGLRLIYYSQIVNDFQKGDIAEGYSVSREKKESFPLTVTSAQKNPTAFYLCASSIMDSRSYEQYFGPGTRLTVT.

The gene calls are TRBV29-1 and TRBJ2-6, with 10 bases that match TRBD2. Germline CDR1 reads SQVTM; CDR2 reads ANQGSEA. Unmatched junction bases numbered 5, after V lost 3 bases and J lost 0 bases. This CDR3 has 17 residues. The CDR3, as DNA: TGCAGCGTTGATTCGGCTAGCGGGAGCTCTGGGGCCAACGTCCTGACTTTC. Its translation: CSVDSASGSSGANVLTF.